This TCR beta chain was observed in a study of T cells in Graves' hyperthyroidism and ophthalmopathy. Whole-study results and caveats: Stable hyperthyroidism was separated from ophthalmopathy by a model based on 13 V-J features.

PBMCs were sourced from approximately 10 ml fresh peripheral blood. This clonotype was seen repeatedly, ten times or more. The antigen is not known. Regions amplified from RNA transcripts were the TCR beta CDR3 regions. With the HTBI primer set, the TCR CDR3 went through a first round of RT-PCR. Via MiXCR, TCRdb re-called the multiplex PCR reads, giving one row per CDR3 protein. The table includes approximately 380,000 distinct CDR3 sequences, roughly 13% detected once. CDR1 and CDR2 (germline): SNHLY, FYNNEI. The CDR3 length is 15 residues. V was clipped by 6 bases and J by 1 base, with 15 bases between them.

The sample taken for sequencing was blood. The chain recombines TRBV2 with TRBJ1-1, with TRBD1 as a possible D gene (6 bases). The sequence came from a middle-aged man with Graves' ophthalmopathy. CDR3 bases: TGTGCCAGCAGCCTCTTCCGGGACAAGAACACTGAAGCTTTCTTT. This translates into CASSLFRDKNTEAFF.